Shown below are 29 T cell receptor beta chains from a single sample sequenced in a study of response to subunit inactivated influenza vaccine. MiXCR was run by TCRdb on the RT-PCR reads, yielding one entry per CDR3 protein. This sample has roughly 160,000 distinct CDR3 sequences; roughly 10% occur once, and the top ten carry approximately 39%. The sample consisted of CD8+ T cells sorted from PBMCs, taken roughly 24 months after vaccination. All receptors come from a man between 45 and 75 years old who received an inactivated influenza vaccine.

CDR3: CASSQDLDRVDEQYF. The CDR3 DNA reads as TGCGCCAGCAGCCAAGACTTGGACAGGGTAGACGAGCAGTACTTC. V and J are TRBV4-3 and TRBJ2-7, with 8 bases identical to TRBD1. Per the germline V gene, CDR1 is LGHNA and CDR2 is YSLEER. Trimming removed 0 bases from V and 5 bases from J; junction bases left unmatched: 6. The CDR3 has 15 residues.

The chain is built from TRBV6-2 or TRBV6-3 and TRBJ1-1; the match to TRBD1 covers 8 bases. Germline loops: CDR1 MNHEY, CDR2 SVGEGT. V dropped 0 bases and J dropped 9; count of bases not matched to a gene: 3. CDR3 length equals 13 residues. The CDR3 region is CASSYSDREQAFF. CDR3 nucleotide sequence: TGTGCCAGCAGTTACTCGGACAGGGAACAAGCTTTCTTT.

This chain joins TRBV19 and TRBJ2-2; TRBD1 agrees at 7 bases. The CDR3 covers 16 residues. Trimming removed 5 bases from V and 5 bases from J; junction bases left unmatched: 11. CDR1 is LNHDA, CDR2 SQIVND, per germline (reference sequence). CDR3 loop: CASSSNRDRWTGELFF. DNA of the CDR3: TGTGCCAGTAGTTCCAACCGGGACAGATGGACCGGGGAGCTGTTTTTT.

This clonotype was seen repeatedly, ten times or more. V usage is TRBV12-3 or TRBV12-4 and J usage is TRBJ1-5, with D possibly matching TRBD1 (6 bases). This CDR3 region has 14 residues. With 6 bases removed from V and 2 bases from J, the gap between germline ends came to 11 bases. The DNA for the CDR3 is TGTGCCAGCAGCGAGGGGGGGGGCAATCAGCCCCAGCATTTT. Its protein product is CASSEGGGNQPQHF.

The chain links TRBV27 to TRBJ2-3; 12 nucleotides line up with TRBD2. Germline CDR1 MNHEY, CDR2 SMNVEV (reference sequence). J lost 7 bases, V lost 6 bases, and 11 bases had no gene match. The CDR3 sequence is 16 residues long. The CDR3 DNA follows: TGTGCCAGCAGCCTCCTAGCGGGAGGGCAATATTATACGCAGTATTTT. It translates to CASSLLAGGQYYTQYF.

V is TRBV20-1 and J is TRBJ2-1, with a possible D match to TRBD1 (5 bases). The ends were cut back, 0 bases at V and 0 bases at J, with 12 bases in the middle. This CDR3 spans 16 amino acids. Germline lookup yields CDR1 DFQATT and CDR2 SNEGSKA (reference sequence). CDR3: CSAREVRGHSYNEQFF. The CDR3 DNA sequence: TGCAGTGCTAGAGAGGTCAGAGGACACTCCTACAATGAGCAGTTCTTC.

The chain uses TRBV4-1 and TRBJ2-2, with D possibly being TRBD1 (5 bases). Trimming removed 3 bases from V and 3 bases from J, with 14 bases in between. Per germline, CDR1 MGHRA and CDR2 YSYEKL. This CDR3 has 16 residues. The CDR3 loop is CASSQSGALDTGELFF. In DNA, the CDR3 is TGCGCCAGCAGCCAGAGTGGGGCCCTAGACACCGGGGAGCTGTTTTTT.

The chain carries TRBV4-2 and TRBJ2-1, with 12 bases identical to TRBD2. With 1 base clipped from V and 4 bases from J, the junction kept 5 bases outside the gene matches. The germline CDR1 and CDR2 sequences are LGHNA and YNFKEQ. This CDR3 comprises 17 residues. CDR3 sequence reads: CASSQVTSGGTYNEQFF. The CDR3 DNA sequence: TGTGCCAGCAGCCAAGTAACTAGCGGGGGGACTTACAATGAGCAGTTCTTC.

The rearrangement joins TRBV28 to TRBJ2-1, with a weak D call TRBD1 (6 bases). This CDR3 is built from 13 residues. Germline loops: CDR1 MDHEN, CDR2 SYDVKM. V was clipped by 6 bases and J by 4 bases, with 10 bases between them. The CDR3 loop is CASSAQGYNEQFF. CDR3 nucleotides: TGTGCCAGCAGCGCACAGGGATACAATGAGCAGTTCTTC.

The sample holds a few counts of this clonotype. The chain combines TRBV29-1 with TRBJ1-2; D call uncertain. V was cut by 4 bases and J by 0 bases, with 15 bases left in between. The CDR3 totals 15 residues. Germline V gives CDR1 SQVTM, CDR2 ANQGSEA. CDR3 sequence reads: CSVVGPGFTNYGYTF. The CDR3 DNA sequence: TGCAGCGTTGTCGGACCCGGGTTCACTAACTATGGCTACACCTTC. The full variable domain, in which reference TRBV29-1 and TRBJ1-2 provide the parts outside the CDR3, is SAVISQKPSRDICQRGTSLTIQCQVDSQVTMMFWYRQQPGQSLTLIATANQGSEATYESGFVIDKFPISRPNLTFSTLTVSNMSPEDSSIYLCSVVGPGFTNYGYTFGSGTRLTVV.

This clonotype was detected ten times or more. The CDR3 region is CASSLGEGSYEQYF. The DNA of the CDR3 is TGCGCCAGCAGCTTGGGGGAGGGAAGCTACGAGCAGTACTTC. The chain is built from TRBV4-1 and TRBJ2-7; 7 bases are shared with TRBD2. This CDR3 comprises 14 residues. Unmatched junction bases numbered 7, after V lost 5 bases and J lost 3 bases. Germline V gene lookup returns CDR1 MGHRA and CDR2 YSYEKL.

This clonotype was picked up many times. The chain has TRBV7-9 and TRBJ2-2; maybe TRBD2 (6 bases). From germline, CDR1 is SEHNR and CDR2 FQNEAQ (reference sequence). Trimming took 2 bases from V and 0 from J, leaving 7 bases between them. CDR3 length: 15 amino acids. The chain's CDR3 is CASSLRETNTGELFF. Here the CDR3 DNA reads TGTGCCAGCAGCTTACGGGAGACGAACACCGGGGAGCTGTTTTTT.

The chain couples TRBV29-1 to TRBJ1-1, with 10 bases that match TRBD1. V lost 6 bases to trimming and J lost 5 bases; unmatched junction nucleotides: 3. Germline V gene sequence: CDR1 SQVTM, CDR2 ANQGSEA. CDR3 size: 12 residues. CDR3 residues: CSVTGGRTEAFF. DNA for the CDR3: TGCAGCGTGACAGGGGGCCGTACTGAAGCTTTCTTT.

The chain recombines TRBV20-1 with TRBJ2-7; D is undetermined. The CDR3 is 12 residues long. Germline CDR1 and CDR2: DFQATT and SNEGSKA (reference sequence). V lost 1 base and J lost 3, with 7 bases in between. The CDR3 loop is CSARASVYEQYF. CDR3 sequence (DNA): TGCAGTGCTAGAGCGTCAGTCTACGAGCAGTACTTC.

Only a few counts were recorded for this clonotype. The chain has TRBV27 and TRBJ2-1; 10 bases match TRBD2. Losses at the gene ends were 1 base for V and 8 bases for J; bases not matched to a gene: 11. This CDR3 comprises 17 residues. Germline CDR1 MNHEY, CDR2 SMNVEV (reference sequence). This CDR3 is CASSLFTASGSRDEQFF. CDR3 bases: TGTGCCAGCAGTTTATTTACGGCTAGCGGGAGTAGGGATGAGCAGTTCTTC.

This clonotype showed up many times. The chain employs TRBV14 and TRBJ2-7; D gene unclear. The germline V gene encodes CDR1 SGHDN and CDR2 FVKESK. With 4 bases removed from V and 2 bases from J, the gap between germline ends came to 15 bases. This CDR3 spans 15 amino acids. The CDR3 nucleotides read TGTGCCAGCAGCCGATTACCCGGGTCTACCTACGAGCAGTACTTC. Its translation is CASSRLPGSTYEQYF.

This chain uses TRBV11-2 with TRBJ1-2; no definite D call. Germline CDR1 reads SGHAT; CDR2 reads FQNNGV. The length of the CDR3 is 13 residues. The ends were cut back, 7 bases at V and 7 bases at J, with 16 bases in the middle. The CDR3 sequence: CASMSFPGPGYTF. The CDR3 coding sequence is TGTGCCAGCATGTCATTTCCTGGACCTGGCTACACCTTC.

The table lists this clonotype with a few counts. The chain uses TRBV2 and TRBJ2-7; TRBD1 matches 9 bases. Germline CDR1 SNHLY, CDR2 FYNNEI. Unmatched junction bases numbered 11, after V lost 0 bases and J lost 5 bases. The CDR3 is 17 residues long. The CDR3 loop is CASSEAFYRDRENEQYF. As DNA, the CDR3 is TGTGCCAGCAGTGAAGCGTTCTACCGGGACAGGGAGAACGAGCAGTACTTC.

The V call is TRBV24-1, the J call TRBJ2-7, with D possibly being TRBD2 (6 bases). Between the trimmed V and J ends, which lost 4 bases and 7 bases, there was a span of 16 bases. Looked up from germline, CDR1 is KGHDR and CDR2 is SFDVKD. This CDR3 is 14 amino acids long. For the CDR3, the DNA is TGTGCCACCAGTGAAACCGGGACTGGCTATGAGCAGTACTTC. As protein: CATSETGTGYEQYF.

This clonotype has more than one count but fewer than ten. This chain links TRBV20-1 with TRBJ2-3, with TRBD2 matching 14 bases. This CDR3 region has 20 residues. V lost 0 bases to trimming and J lost 4 bases; unmatched junction nucleotides: 15. CDR1 DFQATT and CDR2 SNEGSKA come from the germline V gene (reference sequence). The CDR3 DNA reads TGCAGTGCTAGAGATCTCCTCCTGACTAGCGGGAGGGCCGGTTCAGATACGCAGTATTTT. It yields the protein CSARDLLLTSGRAGSDTQYF.

V is TRBV10-3 and J is TRBJ1-1; 7 bases align to TRBD1. This CDR3 is built from 15 residues. Germline lookup yields CDR1 ENHRY and CDR2 SYGVKD. The trim removed 4 bases at V and 0 bases at J, leaving 5 bases unmatched. CDR3: CAISAGDSLNTEAFF. As DNA, the CDR3 is TGTGCCATCAGTGCCGGGGACAGCTTGAACACTGAAGCTTTCTTT.

In its sample, this clonotype was seen a few times. The J gene is TRBJ2-3, the V gene TRBV27; D is unresolved. V was pared by 5 bases and J by 6 bases, with 15 bases between. Germline V gene sequence: CDR1 MNHEY, CDR2 SMNVEV (reference sequence). The CDR3 covers 14 residues. For the CDR3, the DNA is TGTGCCAGCAGTGGGCTAGTTAATGGGGATACGCAGTATTTT. It encodes CASSGLVNGDTQYF.

This clonotype turned up a few times. This chain uses TRBV4-3 with TRBJ2-3; 9 nucleotides line up with TRBD2. V shed 4 bases and J 5 bases; nucleotides not matched to a gene: 7. The germline CDR1 and CDR2 sequences are LGHNA and YSLEER. The length of the CDR3 is 15 residues. The CDR3 DNA reads TGCGCCAGCAGCCCGGGGACTAGCCTCGGAGATACGCAGTATTTT. The encoded protein is CASSPGTSLGDTQYF.

The sample holds a few counts of this clonotype. The chain uses TRBV28 and TRBJ2-3; tentatively, D is TRBD1 (5 bases). Germline lookup yields CDR1 MDHEN and CDR2 SYDVKM. Trimming took off 3 bases at V and 14 bases at J, with 30 bases between the two ends. CDR3 length: 17 amino acids. CDR3 DNA sequence: TGTGCCAGCAGTTTGAGTATGGGGCCAGACCTGGTGCAACCCCCGTATTTT. Its protein product is CASSLSMGPDLVQPPYF. Supplemented by reference TRBV28 and TRBJ2-3, the full variable domain reads DVKVTQSSRYLVKRTGEKVFLECVQDMDHENMFWYRQDPGLGLRLIYFSYDVKMKEKGDIPEGYSVSREKKERFSLILESASTNQTSMYLCASSLSMGPDLVQPPYFGPGTRLTVL.

This clonotype was seen ten or more times. This chain connects TRBV7-8 to TRBJ2-7, with TRBD1 identical over 9 bases. Germline V gene lookup returns CDR1 SGHVS and CDR2 FQNEAQ. CDR3 length equals 14 residues. J lost 2 bases, V lost 5 bases, and 4 bases had no gene match. This CDR3 reads CASSHRDRAYEQYF. The CDR3 coding sequence is TGTGCCAGCAGCCACCGGGACAGGGCCTACGAGCAGTACTTC.

This clonotype was detected a few times. The V gene is TRBV6-1, the J gene TRBJ2-1, with 16 bases lining up with TRBD2. This CDR3 contains 18 residues. Trimming took 0 bases from V and 9 from J; bases not matched to a gene: 8. Germline V gene sequence: CDR1 MNHNS, CDR2 SASEGT. The CDR3 DNA reads TGTGCCAGCAGTGAAGCGCTGGGGGGACTAGCGGGAGGGGTTGAGCAGTTCTTC. It codes for CASSEALGGLAGGVEQFF.

The gene calls are TRBV20-1 and TRBJ2-7; D may be TRBD2 (5 bases). Trimming left V 1 base short and J 4 bases short, with 14 bases between. Looked up from germline, CDR1 is DFQATT and CDR2 is SNEGSKA (reference sequence). This CDR3 has 14 amino acids. Written as DNA, the CDR3 is TGCAGTGCTAGAGCCCGGGAAGCGGAGTACGAGCAGTACTTC. Encoded protein: CSARAREAEYEQYF.

This clonotype has a handful of counts. The gene calls are TRBV9 and TRBJ2-1; 13 nucleotides agree with TRBD2. The V segment lost 3 bases and the J segment 7 bases; nucleotides outside the gene matches: 4. The CDR3 loop spans 15 amino acids. Germline loops: CDR1 SGDLS, CDR2 YYNGEE. Written as DNA, the CDR3 is TGTGCCAGCAGCGGGGGGACTAGCGGGATGAATGAGCAGTTCTTC. This gives the protein CASSGGTSGMNEQFF.

Many counts were recorded for this clonotype. The rearrangement links TRBV28 to TRBJ2-5, with 8 bases lining up with TRBD2. Germline V gene sequence: CDR1 MDHEN, CDR2 SYDVKM. The CDR3 sequence is 13 residues long. The ends lost 3 bases at V and 5 bases at J; junction bases unmatched: 2. The CDR3 sequence is CASSFRGGETQYF. In DNA form, the CDR3 reads TGTGCCAGCAGTTTTCGGGGGGGGGAGACCCAGTACTTC.